These 13 T cell receptor beta chains came from one sample sequenced in a study of T-cell reconstitution after alpha-beta-depleted transplantation in children. The TCRbeta library was prepared with unique molecular identifiers. One entry per CDR3 protein results from TCRdb running MiXCR on the PCR reads. Of around 600,000 distinct CDR3 sequences in the sample, around 16% were seen once. The sequences come from PBMCs from the stem cell graft donor, collected from the stem cell graft. The receptors stem from a human donor who donated a stem cell graft to a child with acute myeloid leukemia.

J is TRBJ2-1 and V is TRBV5-1; D is perhaps TRBD1 (6 bases). The V end was cut by 5 bases, the J end by 6 bases, with 18 bases between. Germline-derived CDR1 and CDR2 are SGHRS and YFSETQ. The CDR3 covers 15 residues. In nucleotides, the CDR3 is TGCGCCAGCAGATACAATACCGGGACACGCAATGAGCAGTTCTTC. Its translation: CASRYNTGTRNEQFF.

This clonotype was recorded many times. V and J are TRBV7-9 and TRBJ1-1; D remains ambiguous. Per the germline V gene, CDR1 is SEHNR and CDR2 is FQNEAQ (reference sequence). V shed 4 bases and J shed 1 base, with 7 bases lying between them. This CDR3 is 13 amino acids long. The CDR3 bases are TGTGCCAGCAGCTATGATGAGAACACTGAAGCTTTCTTT. This sequence encodes CASSYDENTEAFF.

The table lists this clonotype with many counts. V is TRBV7-2 and J is TRBJ2-3; perhaps TRBD2 as D (7 bases). There are 16 residues in the CDR3. Per germline, CDR1 SGHTA and CDR2 FQGNSA. Trimming left V 6 bases short and J 4 bases short, with 20 bases between. The CDR3 DNA sequence: TGTGCCAGCAGTACCCAGGTGGGGGGGCGAGCAGATACGCAGTATTTT. It yields the protein CASSTQVGGRADTQYF.

This clonotype occurred a few times. V is TRBV7-9 and J is TRBJ1-2; 7 bases agree with TRBD1. The V gene end was trimmed by 5 bases and the J gene end by 4 bases; junction bases not matched to a gene: 7. The germline V gene has CDR1 SEHNR and CDR2 FQNEAQ (reference sequence). This CDR3 comprises 14 residues. CDR3 residues: CASSRQGEIYGYTF. The CDR3 DNA sequence: TGTGCCAGCAGCCGACAGGGAGAGATCTATGGCTACACCTTC.

This clonotype was observed many times. CDR3 coding DNA: TGTGCCACATCGGACCTCTACGAGCAGTACGTC. It encodes CATSDLYEQYV. The rearrangement joins TRBV15 to TRBJ2-7, with D unresolved. The V and J ends lost 9 bases and 3 bases respectively, with 9 bases between them. Germline CDR1 and CDR2: LNHNV and YYDKDF (reference sequence). The CDR3 is 11 residues long.

The chain couples TRBV6-1 to TRBJ1-5; D unresolved. The CDR3 length is 15 residues. CDR1 and CDR2 (germline): MNHNS, SASEGT. V shed 6 bases and J shed 5 bases, with 17 bases lying between them. CDR3 residues: CASRIAHTRDQPQHF. CDR3 sequence (DNA): TGTGCCAGCAGAATAGCCCACACCCGGGATCAGCCCCAGCATTTT.

This clonotype has a count of ten or more. The V gene is TRBV5-6, the J gene TRBJ2-3, with D tentatively TRBD2 (5 bases). The CDR3 consists of 17 residues. Trimming removed 4 bases from V and 6 bases from J, with 24 bases in between. CDR1 and CDR2 (germline): SGHDT, YYEEEE. This CDR3 reads CASSRSGRGRSADTQYF. The DNA for the CDR3 is TGTGCCAGCAGCCGCTCCGGACGCGGGCGTTCAGCGGATACGCAGTATTTT.

This clonotype was observed a few times. V gene TRBV11-3 combines with J gene TRBJ2-3, with D possibly being TRBD1 (6 bases). The germline V gene encodes CDR1 SGHNT and CDR2 YENEEA. V was shortened by 3 bases and J by 4 bases, with 14 bases between the two germline ends. This CDR3 comprises 15 residues. DNA for the CDR3: TGTGCCAGCAGCTTCAGAGGGGGAAGCGCAGATACGCAGTATTTT. Translating gives CASSFRGGSADTQYF.

The sample holds many counts of this clonotype. This CDR3 reads CSALTGLGNIQYF. CDR3 DNA sequence: TGCAGTGCTCTGACAGGGTTGGGGAACATTCAGTACTTC. The chain employs TRBV20-1 and TRBJ2-4; 7 bases map to TRBD1. The J segment lost 7 bases and the V segment lost 5 bases, leaving 8 bases of the junction unmatched. Germline V lookup: CDR1 DFQATT, CDR2 SNEGSKA (reference sequence). The CDR3 has 13 amino acids.

The gene calls are TRBV14 and TRBJ2-2; D uncertain. The V end was cut by 7 bases, the J end by 1 base, with 10 bases between. Germline V gives CDR1 SGHDN, CDR2 FVKESK. The CDR3 is made up of 14 amino acids. This CDR3 is CASTQDGNTGELFF. For the CDR3, the DNA is TGTGCCAGCACCCAGGACGGGAACACCGGGGAGCTGTTTTTT.

This clonotype was counted ten times or more. V is TRBV6-5 and J is TRBJ2-7, with D possibly matching TRBD2 (6 bases). This CDR3 contains 14 residues. The germline V and J ends were trimmed by 2 bases and 1 base, with 9 bases remaining between them. Germline loops: CDR1 MNHEY, CDR2 SVGAGI. The DNA of the CDR3 is TGTGCCAGCAGTTACACGGGGGAGTCCTACGAGCAGTACTTC. It codes for CASSYTGESYEQYF.

This clonotype was counted a few times. The chain uses TRBV5-1 and TRBJ2-5; 7 bases are shared with TRBD1. The CDR3 extends over 16 amino acids. The germline V gene has CDR1 SGHRS and CDR2 YFSETQ. Unmatched junction bases numbered 14, after V lost 4 bases and J lost 5 bases. As DNA, the CDR3 is TGCGCCAGCAGCGCACAAGGGGGCAGGACTTCGGAGACCCAGTACTTC. Its protein is CASSAQGGRTSETQYF.

Many counts were recorded for this clonotype. This chain links TRBV20-1 with TRBJ1-2; TRBD1 might be the D (6 bases). The germline V gene has CDR1 DFQATT and CDR2 SNEGSKA (reference sequence). The CDR3 is 14 residues long. The V and J ends lost 0 bases and 0 bases respectively, with 8 bases between them. CDR3 region: CSARETGSNYGYTF. CDR3 coding DNA: TGCAGTGCTAGAGAGACAGGATCTAACTATGGCTACACCTTC.